This entry lists 29 T cell receptor beta chains sequenced from one sample in a study of cytomegalovirus exposure and HLA in healthy donors. Use of 60 Vbeta and 13 Jbeta primers characterized the PCR. TCRdb keeps only in-frame clones here, not all; method: immunoSEQ multiplex PCR. The data contain about 98,000 clones, approximately 79% of them singletons. Specimen: PBMCs. All receptors come from a male donor in good health and CMV-seronegative.

The V gene is TRBV5-1, the J gene TRBJ1-2; D possibly corresponds to TRBD1 (6 bases). The CDR3 consists of 14 residues. Trimming took 4 bases from V and 5 from J, leaving 15 bases between them. Germline CDR1 and CDR2: SGHRS and YFSETQ. CDR3 nucleotides: TGCGCCAGCAGCCTTAACAGGGAAGGGTATGGCTACACCTTC. Amino acids: CASSLNREGYGYTF.

The genes are TRBV30 and TRBJ2-7; D perhaps matches TRBD1 (5 bases). The V and J ends lost 0 bases and 3 bases respectively, with 12 bases between them. This CDR3 spans 14 amino acids. Germline-derived CDR1 and CDR2 are GTSNPN and SVGIG (reference sequence). CDR3 sequence: CAWSVFDSNYEQYF. In nucleotides, the CDR3 is TGTGCCTGGAGTGTATTCGACAGCAACTACGAGCAGTACTTC.

The J gene is TRBJ1-3, the V gene TRBV6-5, with TRBD1 matching 8 bases. There are 16 residues in the CDR3. V shed 4 bases and J 4 bases; nucleotides not matched to a gene: 9. Germline assignment: CDR1 MNHEY and CDR2 SVGAGI. The CDR3 reads CASSSYGQGSGNTIYF. For the CDR3, the DNA is TGTGCCAGCAGTTCCTATGGACAGGGTTCGGGAAACACCATATATTTT.

J is TRBJ2-3 and V is TRBV9; D is undetermined. The CDR3 has 13 residues. The V and J ends lost 4 bases and 6 bases respectively, with 12 bases between them. In germline, CDR1 is SGDLS, CDR2 YYNGEE. The CDR3 bases are TGTGCCAGCAGCAGGAGTTCCCCGGATACGCAGTATTTT. Translated: CASSRSSPDTQYF.

V is TRBV7-2 and J is TRBJ1-5, with TRBD1 as a possible D gene (5 bases). Germline V CDR1 and CDR2: SGHTA, FQGNSA. The CDR3 totals 13 residues. V was cut by 5 bases and J by 6 bases, with 11 bases left in between. The CDR3 nucleotides are TGTGCCAGCAGCGGCGAAGGGGTTCAGCCCCAGCATTTT. It is translated as CASSGEGVQPQHF.

V is TRBV28 and J is TRBJ2-1, with TRBD1 as a possible D gene (5 bases). V lost 3 bases, J lost 0 bases, and 24 bases lay in between. The CDR3 runs to 20 residues. Germline CDR1 MDHEN, CDR2 SYDVKM. The CDR3: CASSFGFGRAERSSYNEQFF. DNA of the CDR3: TGTGCCAGCAGTTTCGGGTTCGGCAGGGCAGAGCGCAGCTCCTACAATGAGCAGTTCTTC.

This chain's CDR3 is CASSQSGTGKLTDTQYF. The CDR3 region has the DNA TGTGCCAGCAGCCAGAGCGGGACCGGTAAATTAACAGATACGCAGTATTTT. V usage is TRBV4-2 and J usage is TRBJ2-3, with 7 positions matching TRBD2. CDR1 LGHNA and CDR2 YNFKEQ come from the germline V gene. Trimming cost V 3 bases and J 3 bases; bases outside gene matches: 12. The CDR3 extends over 17 amino acids.

The chain employs TRBV7-9 and TRBJ2-7, with 13 bases that match TRBD2. The CDR3 has 13 amino acids. The V gene end was trimmed by 9 bases and the J gene end by 6 bases; junction bases not matched to a gene: 5. The germline CDR1 and CDR2 sequences are SEHNR and FQNEAQ (reference sequence). CDR3 in amino acids: CASRTSGSTEQYF. DNA of the CDR3: TGTGCCAGTAGGACTAGCGGGAGTACCGAGCAGTACTTC.

This chain joins TRBV7-2 and TRBJ2-7; 8 bases line up with TRBD2. CDR1 is SGHTA, CDR2 FQGNSA, per germline. J was trimmed by 3 bases and V by 5 bases; bases with no gene match: 6. The CDR3 totals 14 residues. CDR3 sequence (DNA): TGTGCCAGCAGCCCTCCGGGACTAGGCTACGAGCAGTACTTC. Amino acid sequence: CASSPPGLGYEQYF.

The chain is built from TRBV2 and TRBJ2-7; TRBD2 aligns across 8 bases. CDR3 length: 14 residues. V lost 7 bases and J lost 2; bases outside the gene matches: 7. CDR1 is SNHLY, CDR2 FYNNEI, per germline. CDR3 sequence reads: CASNLLAGAYEQYF. CDR3 sequence (DNA): TGTGCCAGCAATCTCCTAGCGGGCGCCTACGAGCAGTACTTC.

V and J are TRBV12-5 and TRBJ1-5; weak D call: TRBD1 (5 bases). This CDR3 has 18 residues. Trimming took off 2 bases at V and 0 bases at J, with 17 bases between the two ends. Per germline, CDR1 LGHNT and CDR2 FRNRAP. The chain's CDR3 is CASGLPYYRSNSNQPQHF. DNA of the CDR3: TGTGCTAGTGGTTTGCCATATTACAGGAGCAATAGCAATCAGCCCCAGCATTTT.

This rearrangement joins TRBV27 to TRBJ2-7, with D tentatively TRBD2 (5 bases). The CDR3 is 14 residues long. Trimming cost V 8 bases and J 0 bases, with 14 bases left between them. The germline CDR1 and CDR2 sequences are MNHEY and SMNVEV (reference sequence). The CDR3 nucleotides read TGTGCCAGCGGACGGACTGTGAGCTCCTACGAGCAGTACTTC. It encodes CASGRTVSSYEQYF.

The V gene is TRBV7-9, the J gene TRBJ2-5; 12 bases match TRBD1. The CDR3 totals 15 residues. Germline-derived CDR1 and CDR2 are SEHNR and FQNEAQ (reference sequence). The J segment lost 4 bases and the V segment lost 5 bases, leaving 5 bases of the junction unmatched. The CDR3 DNA follows: TGTGCCAGCAGCACCGGGACAGGGGGCCGAGAGACCCAGTACTTC. It specifies CASSTGTGGRETQYF.

V gene TRBV6-1 combines with J gene TRBJ1-5; TRBD1 matches 11 bases. Germline trimming cut 8 bases from V and 5 bases from J; bases unmatched to any gene: 5. Germline CDR1 is MNHNS and CDR2 is SASEGT. The CDR3 totals 14 residues. This CDR3 is CASRGQGAYQPQHF. The CDR3 nucleotides are TGTGCCAGCCGAGGACAGGGGGCTTATCAGCCCCAGCATTTT.

The gene calls are TRBV19 and TRBJ1-4, with TRBD1 matching 8 bases. The germline V gene has CDR1 LNHDA and CDR2 SQIVND (reference sequence). The trim removed 9 bases at V and 4 bases at J, leaving 10 bases unmatched. The CDR3 sequence is 15 residues long. The CDR3 spells CASATGVLSNEKLFF. DNA for the CDR3: TGTGCCAGCGCGACAGGGGTTTTAAGTAATGAAAAACTGTTTTTT.

The CDR3 region is CASSAGTAYEQYF. The CDR3 DNA is TGTGCCAGCAGTGCCGGGACAGCCTACGAGCAGTACTTC. The rearrangement uses TRBV2 and TRBJ2-7; 7 nucleotides line up with TRBD1. This CDR3 has 13 residues. CDR1 is SNHLY, CDR2 FYNNEI, per germline. J lost 2 bases, V lost 4 bases, and 2 bases had no gene match.

The chain joins TRBV28 to TRBJ2-5; maybe TRBD1 (6 bases). With 3 bases removed from V and 14 bases from J, the gap between germline ends came to 25 bases. CDR1 and CDR2 from the germline V gene are MDHEN and SYDVKM. The CDR3 runs 15 residues. The CDR3 spells CASSLPQGASYEQYF. For the CDR3, the DNA is TGTGCCAGCAGTTTGCCACAGGGCGCATCCTACGAGCAATACTTC.

The chain links TRBV7-3 to TRBJ2-6; the D gene is possibly TRBD1 (6 bases). Germline V gives CDR1 SGHTA, CDR2 FQGTGA. This CDR3 region has 20 residues. Trimming removed 1 base from V and 0 bases from J, with 19 bases in between. The CDR3 nucleotides are TGTGCCAGCAGCTTAATCCACACAGGGTCCGTTGGCTCTGGGGCCAACGTCCTGACTTTC. This gives the protein CASSLIHTGSVGSGANVLTF. Drawing the rest from reference TRBV7-3 and TRBJ2-6, the complete variable domain is GAGVSQTPSNKVTEKGKYVELRCDPISGHTALYWYRQSLGQGPEFLIYFQGTGAADDSGLPNDRFFAVRPEGSVSTLKIQRTERGDSAVYLCASSLIHTGSVGSGANVLTFGAGSRLTVL.

This rearrangement joins TRBV7-3 to TRBJ2-1, with 11 bases aligning to TRBD2. Germline lookup yields CDR1 SGHTA and CDR2 FQGTGA. With V trimmed by 5 bases and J by 5 bases, 5 bases remained unmatched. The CDR3 loop spans 15 amino acids. CDR3 bases: TGTGCCAGCAGCCCCACTAGCGGGAGCGACAATGAGCAGTTCTTC. Amino acid sequence: CASSPTSGSDNEQFF. Supplemented by reference TRBV7-3 and TRBJ2-1, the full variable domain reads GAGVSQTPSNKVTEKGKYVELRCDPISGHTALYWYRQSLGQGPEFLIYFQGTGAADDSGLPNDRFFAVRPEGSVSTLKIQRTERGDSAVYLCASSPTSGSDNEQFFGPGTRLTVL.

V and J are TRBV7-9 and TRBJ1-5; D ambiguous. This CDR3 contains 12 residues. V lost 5 bases to trimming and J lost 7 bases, with 9 bases between them. CDR1 is SEHNR, CDR2 FQNEAQ, per germline (reference sequence). In DNA, the CDR3 is TGTGCCAGCAGCCCTATTAGCCAGCCCCAGCATTTT. Translation gives CASSPISQPQHF.

The chain employs TRBV25-1 and TRBJ2-2; a weak D match, TRBD1 (5 bases). The CDR3 runs 15 residues. CDR1 MGHDK and CDR2 SYGVNS come from the germline V gene. Trimming took 7 bases from V and 1 from J, leaving 13 bases between them. CDR3 nucleotides: TGTGCCAGCACCCTAACCGACAGGAACACCGGGGAGCTGTTTTTT. Translated, it gives CASTLTDRNTGELFF. The complete variable domain, with remaining parts taken from reference TRBV25-1 and TRBJ2-2, reads EADIYQTPRYLVIGTGKKITLECSQTMGHDKMYWYQQDPGMELHLIHYSYGVNSTEKGDLSSESTVSRIRTEHFPLTLESARPSHTSQYLCASTLTDRNTGELFFGEGSRLTVL.

The CDR3 nucleotides read TGTGCCAGCAGCGCTCAGGACAGTCAAGAGACCCAGTACTTC. It codes for CASSAQDSQETQYF. The chain is built from TRBV9 and TRBJ2-5, with D perhaps TRBD1 (6 bases). The CDR3 loop spans 14 amino acids. The V end was cut by 3 bases, the J end by 2 bases, with 11 bases between. Germline-derived CDR1 and CDR2 are SGDLS and YYNGEE.

V and J are TRBV9 and TRBJ2-7, with 11 positions matching TRBD1. The ends lost 0 bases at V and 7 bases at J; junction bases unmatched: 6. Germline CDR1 and CDR2: SGDLS and YYNGEE. The CDR3 contains 15 residues. The DNA of the CDR3 is TGTGCCAGCAGCGTAGAAACCGGGACAGGGGGAGAGCAGTACTTC. The encoded protein is CASSVETGTGGEQYF.

The chain is built from TRBV30 and TRBJ1-1, with a weak D call TRBD1 (5 bases). Germline assignment: CDR1 GTSNPN and CDR2 SVGIG (reference sequence). V gave up 1 base and J gave up 6 bases, with 21 bases separating them. This CDR3 is built from 16 residues. For the CDR3, the DNA is TGTGCCTGGAGTGCCAATTCCCTTGGCAGGGTATCTGAAGCTTTCTTT. Its translation is CAWSANSLGRVSEAFF.

CDR3 DNA: TGCGCCAGCAGCACGGCTGGGACAAATCGTAACTATGGCTACACCTTC. Translation: CASSTAGTNRNYGYTF. The rearrangement joins TRBV5-1 to TRBJ1-2, with a weak D call TRBD1 (6 bases). The CDR3 is 16 residues long. Trimming stripped 4 bases from V and 1 base from J, with 17 bases between. CDR1 is SGHRS and CDR2 is YFSETQ in the germline V gene.

V is TRBV6-4 and J is TRBJ1-1, with D possibly matching TRBD1 (6 bases). CDR1 is MRHNA and CDR2 is SNTAGT in the germline V gene. This CDR3 is 13 amino acids long. V lost 3 bases and J lost 4, with 9 bases in between. The CDR3: CASSEAGATEAFF. CDR3 coding DNA: TGTGCCAGCAGTGAGGCAGGGGCCACTGAAGCTTTCTTT.

This chain connects TRBV6-1 to TRBJ1-1; possible D gene TRBD1, 5 bases. The CDR3 covers 14 residues. The V gene lost 5 bases and the J gene lost 3 bases, with 13 bases spanning the gap. Germline assignment: CDR1 MNHNS and CDR2 SASEGT. The CDR3 loop reads CASSNDGGYTEAFF. In nucleotides, the CDR3 is TGTGCCAGCAGTAACGACGGGGGTTACACTGAAGCTTTCTTT.

The chain recombines TRBV11-3 with TRBJ2-7; D uncertain. Germline-derived CDR1 and CDR2 are SGHNT and YENEEA. The CDR3 covers 12 residues. V was shortened by 3 bases and J by 6 bases, with 9 bases between the two germline ends. This CDR3 is CASSFGSGEQYF. The CDR3 nucleotides read TGTGCCAGCAGCTTTGGGTCAGGCGAGCAGTACTTC.

The J gene is TRBJ1-3, the V gene TRBV15; the D gene is possibly TRBD1 (5 bases). Trimming shortened V by 4 bases and J by 7 bases, and 11 bases separated the two germline ends. The CDR3 contains 13 residues. Germline CDR1 LNHNV, CDR2 YYDKDF (reference sequence). CDR3 sequence reads: CATSISGSNTIYF. The CDR3 coding sequence is TGTGCCACCAGCATATCAGGGTCGAACACCATATATTTT.